Following are 23 T cell receptor beta chains from one sample sequenced in a study of response to subunit inactivated influenza vaccine. From the RT-PCR reads, TCRdb called clonotypes with MiXCR, one entry per CDR3 protein. The table includes more than 400,000 distinct CDR3 sequences, approximately 7.2% detected once. The input for sequencing was PBMCs from blood, taken around 25 months after vaccination. Receptors originate from a man aged 50-75 years who received an inactivated influenza vaccine.

The chain combines TRBV2 with TRBJ2-6; perhaps TRBD1 as D (5 bases). V shed 8 bases and J shed 0 bases, with 11 bases lying between them. Germline CDR1 is SNHLY and CDR2 is FYNNEI. The CDR3 runs 15 residues. The CDR3 DNA sequence: TGTGCCAGCGGAAGACAGAACTCTGGGGCCAACGTCCTGACTTTC. This codes for CASGRQNSGANVLTF.

The chain is built from TRBV30 and TRBJ1-4; D call uncertain. Trimming cost V 8 bases and J 0 bases, with 13 bases left between them. This CDR3 spans 14 amino acids. Per the germline V gene, CDR1 is GTSNPN and CDR2 is SVGIG (reference sequence). CDR3 nucleotides: TGTGCCGGGTCCTTCGACGCAACTAATGAAAAACTGTTTTTT. As protein: CAGSFDATNEKLFF. Together with reference TRBV30 and TRBJ1-4, the CDR3 gives the full variable domain: SQTIHQWPATLVQPVGSPLSLECTVEGTSNPNLYWYRQAAGRGLQLLFYSVGIGQISSEVPQNLSASRPQDRQFILSSKKLLLSDSGFYLCAGSFDATNEKLFFGSGTQLSVL.

This clonotype was observed at least ten times. The chain couples TRBV12-3 or TRBV12-4 to TRBJ1-2; D perhaps matches TRBD1 (5 bases). The CDR3 covers 16 residues. The germline V and J ends were trimmed by 2 bases and 0 bases, with 13 bases remaining between them. The CDR3 loop is CASSLTSTVANYGYTF. The CDR3 region has the DNA TGTGCCAGCAGTTTAACGTCGACAGTTGCTAACTATGGCTACACCTTC.

A few counts support this clonotype. The chain combines TRBV7-2 with TRBJ1-6; possibly TRBD1 for D (6 bases). The CDR3 sequence is 17 residues long. Germline CDR1 is SGHTA and CDR2 is FQGNSA. V was cut by 3 bases and J by 11 bases, with 23 bases left in between. CDR3 sequence reads: CASSFSLHRGETAPLHF. CDR3 nucleotides: TGTGCCAGCAGCTTTTCCCTTCATAGGGGGGAAACGGCACCCCTCCACTTT.

In its sample, this clonotype was seen many times. V and J are TRBV14 and TRBJ2-7; D gene unclear. Germline CDR1 and CDR2: SGHDN and FVKESK. V lost 2 bases and J lost 5, with 7 bases in between. CDR3 size: 12 residues. The CDR3 DNA reads as TGTGCCAGCAGCCAAATAGGGAACGAGCAGTACTTC. Protein sequence: CASSQIGNEQYF.

In its sample, this clonotype was seen many times. The chain employs TRBV20-1 and TRBJ2-7, with TRBD2 matching 7 bases. The CDR3 contains 13 residues. V lost 8 bases and J lost 3; bases outside the gene matches: 10. Germline V gene sequence: CDR1 DFQATT, CDR2 SNEGSKA (reference sequence). In nucleotides, the CDR3 is TGCAGTATGAAGACTAGCACCTACTACGAGCAGTACTTC. Protein sequence: CSMKTSTYYEQYF.

The chain recombines TRBV3-1 with TRBJ1-1; tentatively, D is TRBD1 (5 bases). This CDR3 region has 14 residues. CDR1 LGHDT and CDR2 YNNKEL come from the germline V gene (reference sequence). V lost 6 bases to trimming and J lost 7 bases, with 18 bases between them. The CDR3 is CASSLTVIPGEAFF. CDR3 DNA sequence: TGTGCCAGCAGTCTGACAGTTATCCCAGGTGAAGCTTTCTTT.

This clonotype was seen more than once but under ten times. The chain has TRBV20-1 and TRBJ1-6, with TRBD1 matching over 7 bases. The junction had 5 bases not matched to a gene; V was cut back by 6 bases and J by 0 bases. The CDR3 runs 15 residues. Germline CDR1 is DFQATT and CDR2 is SNEGSKA (reference sequence). The CDR3: CSATTGSSYNSPLHF. CDR3 bases: TGCAGTGCGACGACAGGGAGCTCCTATAATTCACCCCTCCACTTT.

The chain combines TRBV5-4 with TRBJ2-7; 7 bases align to TRBD2. The CDR3 length is 15 residues. Germline-derived CDR1 and CDR2 are SGHNT and YYREEE (reference sequence). Germline trimming cut 2 bases from V and 1 base from J; bases unmatched to any gene: 6. The chain's CDR3 is CASSFDGGGSYEQYF. The CDR3 DNA sequence: TGTGCCAGCAGCTTTGATGGGGGGGGTTCCTACGAGCAGTACTTC.

The V gene is TRBV2, the J gene TRBJ1-5, with 8 bases that match TRBD1. The V segment lost 4 bases and the J segment 3 bases; nucleotides outside the gene matches: 8. The CDR3 totals 16 residues. The germline CDR1 and CDR2 sequences are SNHLY and FYNNEI. CDR3 loop: CASSARDRPTNQPQHF. The CDR3 nucleotides are TGTGCCAGCAGTGCCCGGGACAGGCCTACCAATCAGCCCCAGCATTTT. The full variable domain, with the rest looked up from reference TRBV2 and TRBJ1-5, is EPEVTQTPSHQVTQMGQEVILRCVPISNHLYFYWYRQILGQKVEFLVSFYNNEISEKSEIFDDQFSVERPDGSNFTLKIRSTKLEDSAMYFCASSARDRPTNQPQHFGDGTRLSIL.

The J gene is TRBJ2-2, the V gene TRBV12-3 or TRBV12-4; TRBD1 matches at 7 bases. With 7 bases clipped from V and 5 bases from J, the junction kept 13 bases outside the gene matches. CDR3 length: 16 residues. DNA of the CDR3: TGTGCCAGCATCCTAAATCCTTCCAGGGGGACCGGGGAGCTGTTTTTT. Its translation: CASILNPSRGTGELFF.

The chain joins TRBV29-1 to TRBJ1-1, with D unresolved. The germline V and J ends were trimmed by 7 bases and 6 bases, with 18 bases remaining between them. The germline V gene encodes CDR1 SQVTM and CDR2 ANQGSEA. The CDR3 sequence is 13 residues long. DNA of the CDR3: TGCAGCGCACGGAGTGACCTCCGGGCTGAAGCTTTCTTT. Translated: CSARSDLRAEAFF. Full variable domain (remainder filled in from reference TRBV29-1 and TRBJ1-1): SAVISQKPSRDICQRGTSLTIQCQVDSQVTMMFWYRQQPGQSLTLIATANQGSEATYESGFVIDKFPISRPNLTFSTLTVSNMSPEDSSIYLCSARSDLRAEAFFGQGTRLTVV.

This clonotype was observed at least ten times. The chain couples TRBV7-9 to TRBJ1-1; D remains ambiguous. Looked up from germline, CDR1 is SEHNR and CDR2 is FQNEAQ (reference sequence). Trimming shortened V by 3 bases and J by 0 bases, and 5 bases separated the two germline ends. The CDR3 spans 13 residues. The CDR3 region has the DNA TGTGCCAGCAGCTTGGGCATGAACACTGAAGCTTTCTTT. Protein product: CASSLGMNTEAFF.

Only a few counts were recorded for this clonotype. The rearrangement links TRBV19 to TRBJ2-1; 9 bases map to TRBD1. The length of the CDR3 is 15 residues. The V gene end was trimmed by 6 bases and the J gene end by 5 bases; junction bases not matched to a gene: 8. Germline V CDR1 and CDR2: LNHDA, SQIVND (reference sequence). This CDR3 reads CASSRRQGVDNEQFF. DNA for the CDR3: TGTGCCAGTAGCAGAAGACAGGGGGTAGACAATGAGCAGTTCTTC.

This sequence joins TRBV28 and TRBJ2-1; 9 bases agree with TRBD2. This CDR3 comprises 15 residues. Germline-derived CDR1 and CDR2 are MDHEN and SYDVKM. Losses at the gene ends were 6 bases for V and 8 bases for J; bases not matched to a gene: 11. The CDR3 DNA reads TGTGCCAGCAGACGTACTAGCGGGTTACACGATGAGCAGTTCTTC. This translates into CASRRTSGLHDEQFF.

In its sample, this clonotype was seen many times. The chain is built from TRBV12-3 or TRBV12-4 and TRBJ1-3; no clear D. The CDR3 has 14 residues. V was shortened by 7 bases and J by 0 bases, with 10 bases between the two germline ends. The CDR3 nucleotides are TGTGCCAGCACCCCTCTCATCTCTGGAAACACCATATATTTT. It translates to CASTPLISGNTIYF.

This clonotype was seen repeatedly, ten times or more. The V and J genes are TRBV7-3 and TRBJ2-2; D unresolved. The CDR3 runs 12 residues. V gave up 6 bases and J gave up 5 bases, with 7 bases separating them. CDR1 is SGHTA, CDR2 FQGTGA, per germline. CDR3: CASSVNTGELFF. The CDR3, as DNA: TGTGCCAGCAGTGTCAATACCGGGGAGCTGTTTTTT.

This chain connects TRBV4-2 to TRBJ1-5; TRBD1 aligns across 7 bases. The CDR3 consists of 15 residues. After removal of 0 bases from V and 11 bases from J, the junction contained 10 bases not matched to a gene. CDR1 is LGHNA and CDR2 is YNFKEQ in the germline V gene. CDR3 sequence (DNA): TGTGCCAGCAGCCAAGAGGGGACAGCCATGGGGTCCCAGCATTTT. Translated: CASSQEGTAMGSQHF.

In this sample, this clonotype turned up a few times. V and J are TRBV6-5 and TRBJ2-7, with D uncertain. CDR1 is MNHEY and CDR2 is SVGAGI in the germline V gene. The CDR3 sequence is 15 residues long. V shed 3 bases and J shed 2 bases, with 14 bases lying between them. CDR3 in DNA: TGTGCCAGCAGTTATCAAGAAACATTTCCCTACGAGCAGTACTTC. It codes for CASSYQETFPYEQYF.

At least ten counts were recorded for this clonotype. CDR3 sequence: CASSQDRGARETQYF. Written as DNA, the CDR3 is TGTGCCAGCAGCCAAGATAGGGGGGCTCGGGAGACCCAGTACTTC. The chain uses TRBV4-2 and TRBJ2-5; TRBD1 or TRBD2 may be the D gene (6 bases each). Germline CDR1 is LGHNA and CDR2 is YNFKEQ. The CDR3 is 15 amino acids. V was cut by 0 bases and J by 5 bases, with 13 bases left in between.

This clonotype was seen at least ten times. The V and J genes are TRBV19 and TRBJ1-6, with TRBD1 identical over 9 bases. Looked up from germline, CDR1 is LNHDA and CDR2 is SQIVND (reference sequence). This CDR3 has 14 amino acids. V shed 3 bases, J shed 7 bases, and the junction held 1 base outside the gene matches. CDR3 in amino acids: CASSIGTGNSPLHF. CDR3 nucleotide sequence: TGTGCCAGTAGTATCGGGACAGGGAATTCACCCCTCCACTTT.

The rearrangement uses TRBV5-5 and TRBJ2-5; 10 nucleotides agree with TRBD2. Germline assignment: CDR1 SGHKS and CDR2 YYEKEE (reference sequence). The J segment lost 4 bases and the V segment lost 4 bases, leaving 7 bases of the junction unmatched. The CDR3 is made up of 15 amino acids. The CDR3 bases are TGTGCCAGCAGCGTTATAGCGGGAGGAGGAGAGACCCAGTACTTC. Amino acid sequence: CASSVIAGGGETQYF. The whole variable domain, filled in from reference TRBV5-5 and TRBJ2-5, reads DAGVTQSPTHLIKTRGQQVTLRCSPISGHKSVSWYQQVLGQGPQFIFQYYEKEERGRGNFPDRFSARQFPNYSSELNVNALLLGDSALYLCASSVIAGGGETQYFGPGTRLLVL.

This clonotype has more than one count but fewer than ten. J is TRBJ2-7 and V is TRBV10-3, with 12 bases lining up with TRBD2. Germline V gene data show CDR1 as ENHRY and CDR2 as SYGVKD. The length of the CDR3 is 13 residues. The trim removed 10 bases at V and 6 bases at J, leaving 7 bases unmatched. CDR3 sequence reads: CATLLAGGGEQYF. The CDR3 DNA sequence: TGTGCCACCCTACTAGCGGGGGGCGGCGAGCAGTACTTC.